This T cell receptor (beta chain) stems from a study of blood T cell repertoires in COVID-19. At the level of the study: COVID-19 samples from acute and convalescent phases originated in the United States, Italy and Spain. From T cells, B-cell-depleted T cells, or PBMCs came the material, which was cDNA or gDNA.

In the authors' workflow: Researchers report that nucleated cell counts were estimated from reference gene primer amplification. Generated by immunoSEQ multiplex PCR, the TCRdb table keeps only in-frame clones and is missing some. V, J and clone size derive from that table, while D and trimming were established from the DNA sequence. The sample carries approximately 60,000 clones, approximately 82% recorded once. Germline V gives CDR1 KGHDR, CDR2 SFDVKD. V lost 6 bases and J 3 bases, leaving 15 bases between the germline ends. The CDR3 sequence is 15 residues long. The chain employs TRBV24-1 and TRBJ2-3; the D gene is possibly TRBD2 (6 bases). The TCR originated in a woman older than 75 with acute or convalescent COVID-19. The sequenced material came from peripheral blood. The CDR3 DNA reads as TGTGCCACCAGTCGAGGGTTGGCGGGGACAGATACGCAGTATTTT. Translated, it gives CATSRGLAGTDTQYF.